Following are 21 T cell receptor beta chains from one sample sequenced in a study of control samples from healthy donors and cancer patients. Clones were sequenced by immunoSEQ multiplex PCR, and TCRdb holds only the in-frame ones, with some missing. In the table there are roughly 220,000 clones, roughly 94% of which are singletons. Source material: blood. Receptor source: a man aged 45-65 years in good health.

The chain employs TRBV5-4 and TRBJ2-7; D is ambiguous. CDR1 and CDR2 from the germline V gene are SGHNT and YYREEE (reference sequence). V lost 0 bases and J 3 bases, leaving 7 bases between the germline ends. The CDR3 is 13 amino acids. CDR3 region: CASSLDVGYEQYF. CDR3 coding DNA: TGTGCCAGCAGCTTGGACGTCGGCTACGAGCAGTACTTC.

The chain links TRBV19 to TRBJ1-6, with TRBD1 as a possible D gene (6 bases). V was trimmed by 5 bases and J by 7 bases, leaving 15 bases between them. The CDR3 totals 15 residues. Germline V gene lookup returns CDR1 LNHDA and CDR2 SQIVND (reference sequence). This CDR3 is CASSDGRTANSPLHF. The CDR3 DNA is TGTGCCAGTAGTGACGGAAGGACAGCCAATTCACCCCTCCACTTT.

In this sample, this clone turned up a few times. The chain employs TRBV21-1 and TRBJ2-7; the D segment call TRBD1 is taken from the table without a DNA check. TRBV21-1 is a recognized pseudogene. The CDR3 has 16 residues. CDR3: CASSKENRQGFYEQYF. The DNA for the CDR3 is TGTGCCAGCAGCAAAGAAAACAGGCAGGGGTTCTACGAGCAGTACTTC.

This clone was counted a single time. The gene calls are TRBV4-2 and TRBJ2-5, with 7 bases lining up with TRBD2. Losses at the gene ends were 0 bases for V and 4 bases for J; bases not matched to a gene: 2. Germline-derived CDR1 and CDR2 are LGHNA and YNFKEQ. This CDR3 comprises 14 residues. Here the CDR3 reads CASSQDASGETQYF. The CDR3 DNA follows: TGTGCCAGCAGCCAAGACGCTAGCGGAGAGACCCAGTACTTC.

The chain couples TRBV3-1 (or the pseudogene TRBV3-2) to TRBJ2-2; D tentatively fits TRBD1 or TRBD2 (5 bases each). The germline CDR1 and CDR2 sequences are LGHDT and YNNKEL (reference sequence). The CDR3 is 15 amino acids. Trimming stripped 4 bases from V and 1 base from J, with 10 bases between. The DNA of the CDR3 is TGTGCCAGCAGCCTTCGGGACGTGAACACCGGGGAGCTGTTTTTT. It specifies CASSLRDVNTGELFF.

V is TRBV6-5 and J is TRBJ1-3; D call uncertain. This CDR3 has 14 amino acids. CDR1 is MNHEY, CDR2 SVGAGI, per germline. V lost 2 bases and J lost 3, with 8 bases in between. The CDR3 DNA is TGTGCCAGCAGTTACATTTCGGGTGGAAACACCATATATTTT. Protein product: CASSYISGGNTIYF.

The chain employs TRBV27 and TRBJ2-3, with TRBD2 matching 8 bases. The CDR3 is 14 residues long. V lost 0 bases to trimming and J lost 7 bases; unmatched junction nucleotides: 3. CDR1 is MNHEY and CDR2 is SMNVEV in the germline V gene (reference sequence). The DNA of the CDR3 is TGTGCCAGCAGTTTATCCGGGGGGGAAAATACGCAGTATTTT. Encoded protein: CASSLSGGENTQYF.

V usage is TRBV11-3 and J usage is TRBJ2-5; perhaps TRBD2 as D (6 bases). From germline, CDR1 is SGHNT and CDR2 YENEEA. The CDR3 sequence is 13 residues long. Trimming stripped 5 bases from V and 7 bases from J, with 14 bases between. CDR3 nucleotides: TGTGCCAGCAGCAAGGGACTGATAGGGACCCAGTACTTC. Translation gives CASSKGLIGTQYF. Filled out from reference TRBV11-3 and TRBJ2-5, the complete variable domain reads EAGVVQSPRYKIIEKKQPVAFWCNPISGHNTLYWYLQNLGQGPELLIRYENEEAVDDSQLPKDRFSAERLKGVDSTLKIQPAELGDSAVYLCASSKGLIGTQYFGPGTRLLVL.

The V call is TRBV5-1, the J call TRBJ2-7, with TRBD2 identical over 12 bases. Unmatched junction bases numbered 12, after V lost 2 bases and J lost 6 bases. Germline V gives CDR1 SGHRS, CDR2 YFSETQ. The length of the CDR3 is 17 residues. CDR3 protein: CASSLGTSGGSGPEQYF. CDR3 bases: TGCGCCAGCAGCTTAGGAACTAGCGGGGGGTCGGGCCCCGAGCAGTACTTC.

The chain joins TRBV2 to TRBJ2-4; 8 positions match TRBD1. V was clipped by 1 base and J by 7 bases; unmatched bases: 3. Germline values: CDR1 SNHLY, CDR2 FYNNEI. This CDR3 spans 14 amino acids. The CDR3 protein is CASSEDQGANIQYF. CDR3 sequence (DNA): TGTGCCAGCAGTGAAGACCAGGGGGCGAACATTCAGTACTTC.

The chain employs TRBV6-1 and TRBJ1-3; D gene uncertain. Trimming pared 2 bases from V and 4 bases from J, leaving 3 bases between. This CDR3 comprises 12 residues. CDR1 and CDR2 from the germline V gene are MNHNS and SASEGT. CDR3 nucleotides: TGTGCCAGCAGTGAACGAGGAAACACCATATATTTT. Its translation is CASSERGNTIYF.

V and J are TRBV29-1 and TRBJ1-2, with a tentative D call TRBD1 (5 bases). Germline CDR1 reads SQVTM; CDR2 reads ANQGSEA. V lost 6 bases to trimming and J lost 2 bases, with 19 bases between them. CDR3 size: 15 residues. The CDR3 sequence: CSVLKGKGLNYGYTF. CDR3 in DNA: TGCAGCGTACTGAAGGGCAAGGGGCTAAACTATGGCTACACCTTC. The whole variable domain, remainder taken from reference TRBV29-1 and TRBJ1-2, is SAVISQKPSRDICQRGTSLTIQCQVDSQVTMMFWYRQQPGQSLTLIATANQGSEATYESGFVIDKFPISRPNLTFSTLTVSNMSPEDSSIYLCSVLKGKGLNYGYTFGSGTRLTVV.

The sample holds one count of this clone. The chain joins TRBV4-1 to TRBJ2-1, with 11 bases fitting TRBD1. The CDR3 loop spans 15 amino acids. V lost 6 bases, J lost 1 base, and 2 bases stayed unmatched. Germline V CDR1 and CDR2: MGHRA, YSYEKL. CDR3: CASRGTGGSYNEQFF. The CDR3 DNA is TGCGCCAGCAGGGGGACAGGGGGATCCTACAATGAGCAGTTCTTC.

Details on this clone: The same CDR3 also results from other DNA sequences found in this sample. The chain joins TRBV7-2 to TRBJ2-3; 7 positions agree with TRBD1. CDR1 is SGHTA and CDR2 is FQGNSA in the germline V gene. The length of the CDR3 is 14 residues. V shed 3 bases, J shed 1 base, and the junction held 1 base outside the gene matches. CDR3 bases: TGTGCCAGCAGCTTCGACAGGGGCACAGATACGCAGTATTTT. Translation: CASSFDRGTDTQYF.

The chain joins TRBV7-3 to TRBJ2-1, with 11 nucleotides matching TRBD2. This CDR3 has 13 amino acids. Germline V gene sequence: CDR1 SGHTA, CDR2 FQGTGA. J lost 10 bases, V lost 1 base, and 0 bases had no gene match. CDR3 nucleotide sequence: TGTGCCAGCAGCTTAAGACTAGCGGGAGAGCAGTTCTTC. Encoded protein: CASSLRLAGEQFF. Full variable domain (rest looked up from reference TRBV7-3 and TRBJ2-1): GAGVSQTPSNKVTEKGKYVELRCDPISGHTALYWYRQSLGQGPEFLIYFQGTGAADDSGLPNDRFFAVRPEGSVSTLKIQRTERGDSAVYLCASSLRLAGEQFFGPGTRLTVL.

This sequence joins TRBV5-1 and TRBJ1-2; D is possibly TRBD1 (6 bases). V shed 0 bases and J shed 7 bases, with 13 bases lying between them. CDR1 and CDR2 (germline): SGHRS, YFSETQ. The CDR3 covers 14 residues. The CDR3 coding sequence is TGCGCCAGCAGCTTGGGGCAGGGGAGCGGTGGCTACACCTTC. It translates to CASSLGQGSGGYTF.

This clone was counted a single time. CDR3 sequence reads: CASSIMLLPGTEAFF. DNA for the CDR3: TGTGCCAGTAGTATCATGCTCCTCCCGGGCACTGAAGCTTTCTTT. The chain joins TRBV19 to TRBJ1-1; no reliable D call. Germline V gene lookup returns CDR1 LNHDA and CDR2 SQIVND (reference sequence). This CDR3 has 15 amino acids. Trimming took 3 bases from V and 4 from J, leaving 15 bases between them.

The rearrangement links TRBV30 to TRBJ1-3; D is possibly TRBD1 (5 bases). Trimming pared 2 bases from V and 4 bases from J, leaving 9 bases between. Germline V gene lookup returns CDR1 GTSNPN and CDR2 SVGIG (reference sequence). This CDR3 region has 13 residues. CDR3 DNA sequence: TGTGCCTGGAGTCAGGGATACGGAAACACCATATATTTT. Its translation is CAWSQGYGNTIYF.

This chain connects TRBV3-1 (or the pseudogene TRBV3-2) to TRBJ2-5, with D unresolved. The CDR3 length is 17 residues. V shed 1 base and J shed 2 bases, with 17 bases lying between them. The V gene's germline CDR1 is LGHDT and CDR2 YNNKEL (reference sequence). Here the CDR3 reads CASSQGKYLAVQETQYF. The CDR3 DNA sequence: TGTGCCAGCAGCCAAGGGAAGTATTTGGCAGTACAAGAGACCCAGTACTTC.

The rearrangement links TRBV19 to TRBJ2-7, with unresolved D. Germline V gives CDR1 LNHDA, CDR2 SQIVND (reference sequence). Trimming stripped 3 bases from V and 2 bases from J, with 8 bases between. The length of the CDR3 is 13 residues. CDR3 nucleotide sequence: TGTGCCAGTAGTATCAATGGGCCCTACGAGCAGTACTTC. It yields the protein CASSINGPYEQYF.

This CDR3 is CASSQTNTGELFF. The CDR3 nucleotides are TGTGCCAGCAGCCAGACGAACACCGGGGAGCTGTTTTTT. The V gene is TRBV3-1 (or the pseudogene TRBV3-2), the J gene TRBJ2-2, with unresolved D. Deletions cut 3 bases from V and 0 bases from J, with 2 bases between. Germline CDR1 is LGHDT and CDR2 is YNNKEL (reference sequence). There are 13 residues in the CDR3.